These 31 T cell receptor beta chains share one sample of origin, sequenced in a study of CD8 T cells in ankylosing spondylitis. No antigens are known for them. In TCRdb, the 5' RACE reads were re-called with MiXCR into one record per CDR3 protein. Of 200,000 to 250,000 distinct CDR3 sequences detected, 15% to 20% appear once; the ten largest clones hold approximately 40%. Notes on the study in general: What seemed typical of ankylosing spondylitis blood was a TCR beta motif built from several highly homologous variants.

The material sequenced was blood, either unsorted or a sorted T cell fraction (not recorded which). The origin of the receptors is a male donor with ankylosing spondylitis.

The table lists this clonotype with a few counts. The chain is built from TRBV6-2 or TRBV6-3 and TRBJ2-2; D is undetermined. This CDR3 has 14 amino acids. Germline V gene sequence: CDR1 MNHEY, CDR2 SVGEGT. V dropped 2 bases and J dropped 2 bases, with 6 bases sitting between them. The CDR3 region is CASSYGRNTGELFF. CDR3 sequence (DNA): TGTGCCAGCAGTTACGGTCGAAACACCGGGGAGCTGTTTTTT.

The genes are TRBV13 and TRBJ2-3, with 9 bases fitting TRBD1. Losses at the gene ends were 5 bases for V and 2 bases for J; bases not matched to a gene: 14. The germline V gene has CDR1 PRHDT and CDR2 FYEKMQ (reference sequence). CDR3 length: 18 residues. CDR3 bases: TGTGCCAGCAGCCAAACAACCGGGACAGGGTTCCTCACAGATACGCAGTATTTT. Translation: CASSQTTGTGFLTDTQYF.

The V and J genes are TRBV19 and TRBJ1-6; D gene ambiguous. Germline V gene sequence: CDR1 LNHDA, CDR2 SQIVND (reference sequence). V lost 0 bases to trimming and J lost 9 bases, with 18 bases between them. This CDR3 contains 17 residues. The CDR3 DNA reads as TGTGCCAGTAGTATAGATCCCCCCCCCGCGGAAGGTTCACCCCTCCACTTT. As protein: CASSIDPPPAEGSPLHF.

This clonotype has just a few counts. The chain joins TRBV5-6 to TRBJ2-7; D might be TRBD1 (6 bases). The CDR3 extends over 14 amino acids. Germline CDR1 reads SGHDT; CDR2 reads YYEEEE. Trimming removed 0 bases from V and 2 bases from J, with 9 bases in between. Here the CDR3 DNA reads TGTGCCAGCAGCTTGGTCTACAGGGCCTACGAGCAGTACTTC. It encodes CASSLVYRAYEQYF.

This clonotype turned up a few times. The V call is TRBV20-1, the J call TRBJ2-7, with D possibly being TRBD1 (8 bases). With 6 bases removed from V and 6 bases from J, the gap between germline ends came to 21 bases. The CDR3 spans 14 residues. Germline-derived CDR1 and CDR2 are DFQATT and SNEGSKA (reference sequence). The CDR3 DNA reads TGCAGTGCCTTGACAGGGGAGGGATTTCTCGAGCAGTACTTC. Encoded protein: CSALTGEGFLEQYF.

The chain is built from TRBV10-1 and TRBJ2-2; D remains ambiguous. The CDR3 spans 15 residues. Germline CDR1 and CDR2: WNHNN and SYGVQD (reference sequence). V was trimmed by 10 bases and J by 2 bases, leaving 17 bases between them. CDR3 in DNA: TGCGCCACTACTAAACCCGGAAATAACACCGGGGAGCTGTTTTTT. Amino acid sequence: CATTKPGNNTGELFF.

The chain carries TRBV4-1 and TRBJ1-5; D is possibly TRBD1 (6 bases). The CDR3 is made up of 16 amino acids. Germline CDR1 MGHRA, CDR2 YSYEKL. The V end was cut by 0 bases, the J end by 6 bases, with 15 bases between. CDR3: CASSQDWTAESQPQHF. Here the CDR3 DNA reads TGCGCCAGCAGCCAAGACTGGACAGCCGAAAGTCAGCCCCAGCATTTT.

This clonotype was detected many times. The genes are TRBV29-1 and TRBJ2-3; 7 nucleotides line up with TRBD1. In germline, CDR1 is SQVTM, CDR2 ANQGSEA. With V trimmed by 6 bases and J by 5 bases, 8 bases remained unmatched. The length of the CDR3 is 13 residues. CDR3 bases: TGCAGCGTCCTACAGGGGTACAGAGATACGCAGTATTTT. This gives the protein CSVLQGYRDTQYF.

This chain links TRBV30 with TRBJ2-2; D remains ambiguous. V lost 5 bases and J 1 base, leaving 8 bases between the germline ends. The CDR3 is 13 residues long. Germline V CDR1 and CDR2: GTSNPN, SVGIG (reference sequence). The CDR3 nucleotides are TGTGCCTGGGGCGCAGGGAACACCGGGGAGCTGTTTTTT. Amino acid sequence: CAWGAGNTGELFF.

Concerning this clonotype itself: Compared with germline, one end of the junction differs, possibly owing to a read error. This chain joins TRBV6-5 and TRBJ2-7, with D perhaps TRBD2 (6 bases). CDR3 size: 11 residues. Germline assignment: CDR1 MNHEY and CDR2 SVGAGI. CDR3 nucleotides: TGTGCCAGCAGTCCCGGGGAGGAGGTCCATTTC. It codes for CASSPGEEVHF.

The table lists this clonotype with a few counts. The chain carries TRBV7-2 and TRBJ2-7, with D maybe TRBD1 (6 bases). V was cut by 1 base and J by 1 base, with 8 bases left in between. Germline CDR1 is SGHTA and CDR2 is FQGNSA. CDR3 length: 14 amino acids. The CDR3 DNA reads TGTGCCAGCAGCTTAGTTCAGGGGTCCTACGAGCAGTACTTC. It yields the protein CASSLVQGSYEQYF.

In this sample, this clonotype is medium-sized. The V and J genes are TRBV27 and TRBJ2-7, with TRBD2 matching 8 bases. Germline CDR1 is MNHEY and CDR2 is SMNVEV (reference sequence). The V segment lost 2 bases and the J segment 5 bases; nucleotides outside the gene matches: 11. This CDR3 comprises 16 residues. The CDR3 protein is CASSLILGGGQNEQYF. CDR3 in DNA: TGTGCCAGCAGTTTAATTCTTGGCGGGGGGCAGAACGAGCAGTACTTC.

Only a few counts were recorded for this clonotype. The chain combines TRBV20-1 with TRBJ2-1; D is possibly TRBD2 (7 bases). CDR3 length: 16 amino acids. Trimming removed 4 bases at V and 2 bases at J, with 18 bases between. In germline, CDR1 is DFQATT, CDR2 SNEGSKA (reference sequence). CDR3 loop: CSANYRGATPYNEQFF. The CDR3 nucleotides read TGCAGTGCTAATTATCGGGGGGCGACTCCCTACAATGAGCAGTTCTTC.

As for this clonotype: An end of the junction differs from the germline gene, which may be a read error. The rearrangement uses TRBV6-1 and TRBJ2-7; 7 nucleotides align to TRBD1. CDR1 and CDR2 (germline): MNHNS, SASEGT. This CDR3 is built from 15 residues. The CDR3 DNA follows: TGTGCCAGCTGTGAGAGACAGGGATCTCAACACGAGCAGTACTTC. Translating gives CASCERQGSQHEQYF.

The chain combines TRBV4-3 with TRBJ2-5; 15 bases align to TRBD2. Germline assignment: CDR1 LGHNA and CDR2 YSLEER. V gave up 0 bases and J gave up 2 bases; unmatched junction bases: 7. The CDR3 spans 19 residues. The DNA of the CDR3 is TGCGCCAGCAGCCAAGATCCGGGACTAGCGGGAGGTGGACAAGAGACCCAGTACTTC. Translating it yields CASSQDPGLAGGGQETQYF.

This clonotype appeared a few times. The J gene is TRBJ2-1, the V gene TRBV9, with D possibly matching TRBD1 (5 bases). Per germline, CDR1 SGDLS and CDR2 YYNGEE. V was cut by 3 bases and J by 7 bases, with 14 bases left in between. This CDR3 is built from 14 residues. The CDR3 nucleotides are TGTGCCAGCAGCGCCCAACAAGGGGTGAATGAGCAGTTCTTC. Protein sequence: CASSAQQGVNEQFF.

This clonotype has just a few counts. The V gene is TRBV11-3, the J gene TRBJ1-5, with unresolved D. Trimming cost V 1 base and J 15 bases, with 7 bases left between them. Germline V gene sequence: CDR1 SGHNT, CDR2 YENEEA. The CDR3 consists of 10 residues. The CDR3 loop is CASSLGEGHF. Written as DNA, the CDR3 is TGTGCCAGCAGCTTAGGGGAGGGGCATTTT.

V gene TRBV20-1 combines with J gene TRBJ2-7; TRBD1 is a possible D gene (6 bases). This CDR3 contains 15 residues. Germline V gene data show CDR1 as DFQATT and CDR2 as SNEGSKA (reference sequence). The V end lost 0 bases, the J end lost 2 bases, and 14 bases lay between the germline ends. CDR3 coding DNA: TGCAGTGCTAGAGAGGTTGGAGGACAGACCTACGAGCAGTACTTC. This encodes CSAREVGGQTYEQYF.

This clonotype was picked up a small number of times. The CDR3 spells CASSFASGKSYEQYF. CDR3 DNA sequence: TGTGCCAGCAGCTTCGCTAGCGGGAAATCCTACGAGCAGTACTTC. The J gene is TRBJ2-7, the V gene TRBV5-6; 9 positions match TRBD2. In germline, CDR1 is SGHDT, CDR2 YYEEEE. The CDR3 consists of 15 residues. With V trimmed by 2 bases and J by 1 base, 4 bases remained unmatched.

The sample holds a few counts of this clonotype. V usage is TRBV21-1 and J usage is TRBJ2-4; the D call of TRBD2 is as the table states it, not checked on the DNA. TRBV21-1 is marked as a pseudogene. The CDR3 loop spans 16 amino acids. This CDR3 is CASSKFSGEAKNIQYF. CDR3 DNA: TGTGCCAGCAGCAAATTTAGCGGGGAGGCCAAAAACATTCAGTACTTC.

This clonotype came up a few times. The rearrangement uses TRBV5-1 and TRBJ1-2, with D possibly being TRBD1 (5 bases). This CDR3 is built from 16 residues. V lost 5 bases and J 3 bases, leaving 20 bases between the germline ends. Germline CDR1 is SGHRS and CDR2 is YFSETQ. The chain's CDR3 is CASSSSTGPSDYGYTF. CDR3 in DNA: TGCGCCAGCAGTTCCTCGACGGGACCCTCTGACTATGGCTACACCTTC.

The rearrangement uses TRBV20-1 and TRBJ2-3; no clear D gene. Germline loops: CDR1 DFQATT, CDR2 SNEGSKA (reference sequence). The V end was cut by 8 bases, the J end by 4 bases, with 19 bases between. The CDR3 totals 14 residues. CDR3 nucleotide sequence: TGCAGTCCGAGGCTGATCCGCGCCGCAGATACGCAGTATTTT. This translates into CSPRLIRAADTQYF.

This clonotype was observed a handful of times. The chain links TRBV11-1 to TRBJ2-1; D is unresolved. This CDR3 has 15 amino acids. V lost 5 bases to trimming and J lost 0 bases, with 11 bases between them. Germline-derived CDR1 and CDR2 are SGHAT and FQDESV (reference sequence). CDR3 sequence: CASSPDTGSYNEQFF. For the CDR3, the DNA is TGTGCCAGCAGCCCAGACACTGGCTCCTACAATGAGCAGTTCTTC.

Many counts were recorded for this clonotype. This sequence joins TRBV5-1 and TRBJ1-1, with 9 bases that match TRBD1. The CDR3 extends over 15 amino acids. Germline V CDR1 and CDR2: SGHRS, YFSETQ. J lost 0 bases, V lost 4 bases, and 4 bases had no gene match. The CDR3 DNA reads TGCGCCAGCAGCGGCGGACAGGGGATGAACACTGAAGCTTTCTTT. It translates to CASSGGQGMNTEAFF. The whole variable domain, filled in from reference TRBV5-1 and TRBJ1-1, reads KAGVTQTPRYLIKTRGQQVTLSCSPISGHRSVSWYQQTPGQGLQFLFEYFSETQRNKGNFPGRFSGRQFSNSRSEMNVSTLELGDSALYLCASSGGQGMNTEAFFGQGTRLTVV.

This clonotype came up a few times. This rearrangement joins TRBV24-1 to TRBJ1-5, with D possibly TRBD1 on 5 matching bases. V lost 5 bases and J 1 base, leaving 8 bases between the germline ends. Germline CDR1 is KGHDR and CDR2 is SFDVKD. The CDR3 spans 14 residues. The DNA for the CDR3 is TGTGCCACCAGTGCCCGGGGGAGCAATCAGCCCCAGCATTTT. This codes for CATSARGSNQPQHF.

This clonotype was counted at least ten times. The chain is built from TRBV4-1 and TRBJ1-1; D gene uncertain. Trimming removed 2 bases from V and 4 bases from J, with 8 bases in between. CDR3 size: 13 residues. CDR1 is MGHRA and CDR2 is YSYEKL in the germline V gene. CDR3 sequence reads: CASSQIMGTEAFF. As DNA, the CDR3 is TGCGCCAGCAGCCAAATAATGGGCACTGAAGCTTTCTTT.

The rearrangement links TRBV6-1 to TRBJ2-7; 11 nucleotides match TRBD2. This CDR3 comprises 15 residues. The J segment lost 7 bases and the V segment lost 5 bases, leaving 10 bases of the junction unmatched. Germline V gene sequence: CDR1 MNHNS, CDR2 SASEGT. CDR3 coding DNA: TGTGCCAGCAGTCCGCTAGCGGGAGGCCCGCTGGAGCAGTACTTC. This sequence encodes CASSPLAGGPLEQYF.

This clonotype was observed a handful of times. The chain couples TRBV2 to TRBJ2-3; the match to TRBD2 covers 9 bases. In germline, CDR1 is SNHLY, CDR2 FYNNEI. This CDR3 has 15 amino acids. The ends lost 5 bases at V and 0 bases at J; junction bases unmatched: 3. In nucleotides, the CDR3 is TGTGCCAGCAGTTCCGGGACTAGCAGCACAGATACGCAGTATTTT. Protein: CASSSGTSSTDTQYF.

This clonotype showed up just a few times. The CDR3 spells CASSGPEETQYF. CDR3 DNA sequence: TGTGCCAGCAGTGGGCCCGAAGAGACCCAGTACTTC. The gene calls are TRBV28 and TRBJ2-5; the D is unclear. This CDR3 has 12 amino acids. Germline V gene data show CDR1 as MDHEN and CDR2 as SYDVKM. V dropped 5 bases and J dropped 3 bases, with 7 bases sitting between them.

The chain combines TRBV20-1 with TRBJ2-7; D gene unclear. Trimming pared 1 base from V and 5 bases from J, leaving 15 bases between. CDR3 length equals 14 residues. Germline V gene data show CDR1 as DFQATT and CDR2 as SNEGSKA (reference sequence). CDR3 DNA: TGCAGTGCTAGAGGGGCAAACGAGATTCACGAGCAGTACTTC. This codes for CSARGANEIHEQYF.

The chain couples TRBV11-2 to TRBJ2-3, with D possibly matching TRBD2 (5 bases). Germline loops: CDR1 SGHAT, CDR2 FQNNGV. This CDR3 is built from 15 residues. V dropped 0 bases and J dropped 6 bases, with 13 bases sitting between them. CDR3 bases: TGTGCCAGCAGCTTAGATCGGGGTAGCTGGGATACGCAGTATTTT. Amino acids: CASSLDRGSWDTQYF. The whole variable domain, filled in from reference TRBV11-2 and TRBJ2-3, reads EAGVAQSPRYKIIEKRQSVAFWCNPISGHATLYWYQQILGQGPKLLIQFQNNGVVDDSQLPKDRFSAERLKGVDSTLKIQPAKLEDSAVYLCASSLDRGSWDTQYFGPGTRLTVL.